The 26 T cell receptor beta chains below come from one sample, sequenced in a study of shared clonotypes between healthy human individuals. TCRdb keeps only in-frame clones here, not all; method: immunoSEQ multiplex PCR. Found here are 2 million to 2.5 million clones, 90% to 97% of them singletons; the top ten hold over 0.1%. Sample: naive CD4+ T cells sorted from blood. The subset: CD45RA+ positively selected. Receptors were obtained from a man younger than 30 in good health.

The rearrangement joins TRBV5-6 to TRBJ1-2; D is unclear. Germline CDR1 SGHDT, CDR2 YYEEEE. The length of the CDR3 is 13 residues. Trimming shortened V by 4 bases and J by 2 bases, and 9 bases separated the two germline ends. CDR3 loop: CASSRARNYGYTF. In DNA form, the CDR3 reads TGTGCCAGCAGCAGGGCACGGAACTATGGCTACACCTTC.

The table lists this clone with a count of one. CDR3 in amino acids: CASSAGGTDTQYF. CDR3 bases: TGTGCCAGCTCCGCTGGTGGCACAGATACGCAGTATTTT. The genes are TRBV28 and TRBJ2-3; D is undetermined. CDR3 length equals 13 residues. V was shortened by 8 bases and J by 1 base, with 10 bases between the two germline ends. Germline lookup yields CDR1 MDHEN and CDR2 SYDVKM.

The CDR3 nucleotides read TGTGCCAGCTCATCCGCTGATCTCTACGAGCAGTACTTC. Its translation: CASSSADLYEQYF. The gene calls are TRBV18 and TRBJ2-7; D call uncertain. Germline-derived CDR1 and CDR2 are KGHSH and LQKENI. CDR3 size: 13 residues. The V gene lost 5 bases and the J gene lost 3 bases, with 11 bases spanning the gap.

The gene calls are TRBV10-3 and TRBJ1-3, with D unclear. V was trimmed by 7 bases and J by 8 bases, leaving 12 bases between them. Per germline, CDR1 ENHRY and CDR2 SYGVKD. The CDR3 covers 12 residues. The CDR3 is CAINSGIDTIYF. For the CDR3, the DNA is TGTGCCATCAACTCGGGAATTGACACCATATATTTT.

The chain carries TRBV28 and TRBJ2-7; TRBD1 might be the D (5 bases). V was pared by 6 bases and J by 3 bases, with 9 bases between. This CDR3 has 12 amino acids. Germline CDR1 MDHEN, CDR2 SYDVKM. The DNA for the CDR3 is TGTGCCAGCAGCCGTAGGGGCTACGAGCAGTACTTC. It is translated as CASSRRGYEQYF.

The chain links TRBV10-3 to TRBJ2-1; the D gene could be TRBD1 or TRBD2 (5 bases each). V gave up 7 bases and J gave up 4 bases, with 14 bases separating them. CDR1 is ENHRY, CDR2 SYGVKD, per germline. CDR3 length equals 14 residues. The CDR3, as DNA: TGTGCCATCACCCCCGGGACCTCATACAATGAGCAGTTCTTC. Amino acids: CAITPGTSYNEQFF.

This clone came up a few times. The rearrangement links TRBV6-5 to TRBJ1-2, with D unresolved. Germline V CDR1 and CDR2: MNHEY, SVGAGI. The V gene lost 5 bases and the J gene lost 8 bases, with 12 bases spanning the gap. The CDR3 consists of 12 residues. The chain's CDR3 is CASSNAGWGYTF. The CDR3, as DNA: TGTGCCAGCAGTAACGCAGGCTGGGGCTACACCTTC.

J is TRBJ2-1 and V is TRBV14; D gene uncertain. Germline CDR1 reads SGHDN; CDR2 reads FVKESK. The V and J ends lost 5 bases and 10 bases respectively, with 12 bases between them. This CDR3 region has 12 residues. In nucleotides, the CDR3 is TGTGCCAGCAGCGGGCAGGTCAACGAGCAGTTCTTC. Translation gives CASSGQVNEQFF.

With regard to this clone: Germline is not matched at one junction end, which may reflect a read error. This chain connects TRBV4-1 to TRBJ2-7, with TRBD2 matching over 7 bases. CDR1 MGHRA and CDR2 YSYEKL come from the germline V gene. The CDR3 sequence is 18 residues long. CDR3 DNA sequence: TGCGCCAGCAGTCAAGGAGGGTCTGGAGCCCTCGGGGGGTACGAGCAGTACTTC. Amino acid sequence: CASSQGGSGALGGYEQYF.

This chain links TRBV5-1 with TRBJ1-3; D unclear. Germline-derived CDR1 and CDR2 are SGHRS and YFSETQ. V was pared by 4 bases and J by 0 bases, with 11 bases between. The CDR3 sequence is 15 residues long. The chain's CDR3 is CASSPNVNSGNTIYF. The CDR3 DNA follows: TGCGCCAGCAGCCCGAATGTGAACTCTGGAAACACCATATATTTT.

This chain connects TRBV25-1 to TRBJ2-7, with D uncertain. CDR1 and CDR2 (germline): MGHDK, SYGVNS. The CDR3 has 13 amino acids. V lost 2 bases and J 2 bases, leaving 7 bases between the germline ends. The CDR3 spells CASSEAGAYEQYF. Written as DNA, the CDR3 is TGTGCCAGCAGTGAAGCCGGCGCCTACGAGCAGTACTTC.

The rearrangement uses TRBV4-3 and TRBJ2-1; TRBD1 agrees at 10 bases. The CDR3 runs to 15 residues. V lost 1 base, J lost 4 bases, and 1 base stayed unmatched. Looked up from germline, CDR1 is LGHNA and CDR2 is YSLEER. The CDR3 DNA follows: TGCGCCAGCAGCCAAGCGGGACAGGGGTACAATGAGCAGTTCTTC. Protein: CASSQAGQGYNEQFF.

For the CDR3, the DNA is TGTGCCAGCACTTTAGGAATGGACACTGAAGCTTTCTTT. The encoded protein is CASTLGMDTEAFF. The chain carries TRBV6-5 and TRBJ1-1; D remains ambiguous. Per the germline V gene, CDR1 is MNHEY and CDR2 is SVGAGI. Between the trimmed V and J ends, which lost 7 bases and 3 bases, there was a span of 12 bases. The CDR3 has 13 residues.

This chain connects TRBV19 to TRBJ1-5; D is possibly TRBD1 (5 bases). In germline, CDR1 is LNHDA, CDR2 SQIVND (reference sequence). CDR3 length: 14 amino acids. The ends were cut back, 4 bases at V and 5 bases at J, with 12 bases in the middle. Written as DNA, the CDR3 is TGTGCCAGTAGTACAGGGTACGGCGATCAGCCCCAGCATTTT. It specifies CASSTGYGDQPQHF.

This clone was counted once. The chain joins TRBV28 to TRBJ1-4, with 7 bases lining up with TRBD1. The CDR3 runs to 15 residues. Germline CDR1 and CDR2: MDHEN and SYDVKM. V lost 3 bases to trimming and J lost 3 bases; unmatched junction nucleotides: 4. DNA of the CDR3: TGTGCCAGCAGTTTTGGGGACAGATCTAATGAAAAACTGTTTTTT. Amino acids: CASSFGDRSNEKLFF.

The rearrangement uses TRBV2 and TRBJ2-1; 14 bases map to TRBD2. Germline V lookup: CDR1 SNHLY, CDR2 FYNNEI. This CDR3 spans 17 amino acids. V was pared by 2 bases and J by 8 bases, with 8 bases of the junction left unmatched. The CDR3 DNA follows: TGTGCCAGCAGTGAATTATCCGGGACTAGCGGGAGATATGAGCAGTTCTTC. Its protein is CASSELSGTSGRYEQFF.

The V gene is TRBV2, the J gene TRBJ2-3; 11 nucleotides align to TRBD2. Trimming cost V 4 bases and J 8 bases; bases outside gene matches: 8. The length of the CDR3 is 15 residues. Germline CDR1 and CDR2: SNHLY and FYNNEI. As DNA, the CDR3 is TGTGCCAGCAGTGTATCGACTAGCGGGGTCGTTACGCAGTATTTT. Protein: CASSVSTSGVVTQYF.

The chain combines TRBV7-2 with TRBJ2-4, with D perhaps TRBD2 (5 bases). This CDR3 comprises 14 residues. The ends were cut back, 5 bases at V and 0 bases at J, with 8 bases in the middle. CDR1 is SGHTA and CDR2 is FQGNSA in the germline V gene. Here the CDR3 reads CASSTGLAKNIQYF. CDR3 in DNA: TGTGCCAGCAGCACCGGACTAGCCAAAAACATTCAGTACTTC.

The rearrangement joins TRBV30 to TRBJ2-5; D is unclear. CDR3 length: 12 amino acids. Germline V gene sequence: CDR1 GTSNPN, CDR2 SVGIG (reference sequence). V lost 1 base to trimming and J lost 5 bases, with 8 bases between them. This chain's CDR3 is CAWSGDRETQYF. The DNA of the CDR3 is TGTGCCTGGAGTGGGGATAGGGAGACCCAGTACTTC.

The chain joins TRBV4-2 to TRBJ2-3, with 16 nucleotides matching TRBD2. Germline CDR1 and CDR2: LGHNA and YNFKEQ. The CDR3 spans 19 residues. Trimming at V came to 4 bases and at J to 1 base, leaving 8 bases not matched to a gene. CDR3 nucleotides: TGTGCCAGCAGCCTCACGGGACTAGCGGGGGGGCAGGGCACAGATACGCAGTATTTT. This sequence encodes CASSLTGLAGGQGTDTQYF.

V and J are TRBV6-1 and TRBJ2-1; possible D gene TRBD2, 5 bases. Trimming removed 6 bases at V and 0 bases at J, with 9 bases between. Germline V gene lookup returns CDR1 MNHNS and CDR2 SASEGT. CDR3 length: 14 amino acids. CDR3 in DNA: TGTGCCAGCAGGGTTACTAGCTCCTACAATGAGCAGTTCTTC. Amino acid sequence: CASRVTSSYNEQFF.

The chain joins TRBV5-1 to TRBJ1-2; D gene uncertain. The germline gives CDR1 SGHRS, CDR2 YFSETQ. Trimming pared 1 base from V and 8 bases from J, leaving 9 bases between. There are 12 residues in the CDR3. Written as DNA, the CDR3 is TGCGCCAGCAGCTTGTCCGGGGAAGGCTACACCTTC. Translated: CASSLSGEGYTF.

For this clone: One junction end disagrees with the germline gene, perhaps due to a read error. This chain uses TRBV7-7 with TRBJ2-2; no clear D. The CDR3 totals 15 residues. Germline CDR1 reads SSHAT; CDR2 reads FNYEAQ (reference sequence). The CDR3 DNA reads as TGTGCTAGCAGCTTAAGTCCTGTGAACACCGGGGAGCTGTTTTTT. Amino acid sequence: CASSLSPVNTGELFF. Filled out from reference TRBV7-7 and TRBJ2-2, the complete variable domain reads GAGVSQSPRYKVTKRGQDVTLRCDPISSHATLYWYQQALGQGPEFLTYFNYEAQPDKSGLPSDRFSAERPEGSISTLTIQRTEQRDSAMYRCASSLSPVNTGELFFGEGSRLTVL.

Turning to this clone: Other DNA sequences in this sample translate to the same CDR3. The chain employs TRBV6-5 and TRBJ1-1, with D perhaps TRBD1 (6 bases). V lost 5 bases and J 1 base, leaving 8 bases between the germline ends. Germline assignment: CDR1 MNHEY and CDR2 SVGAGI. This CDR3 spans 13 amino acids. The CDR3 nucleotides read TGTGCCAGCAGTGGGACATCGAACACTGAAGCTTTCTTT. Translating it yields CASSGTSNTEAFF.

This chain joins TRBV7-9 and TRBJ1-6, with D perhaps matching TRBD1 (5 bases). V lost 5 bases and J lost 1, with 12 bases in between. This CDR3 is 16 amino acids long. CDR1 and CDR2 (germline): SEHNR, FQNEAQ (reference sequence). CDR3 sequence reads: CASSPSGASYNSPLHF. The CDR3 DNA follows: TGTGCCAGCAGCCCCTCCGGGGCTTCCTATAATTCACCCCTCCACTTT.

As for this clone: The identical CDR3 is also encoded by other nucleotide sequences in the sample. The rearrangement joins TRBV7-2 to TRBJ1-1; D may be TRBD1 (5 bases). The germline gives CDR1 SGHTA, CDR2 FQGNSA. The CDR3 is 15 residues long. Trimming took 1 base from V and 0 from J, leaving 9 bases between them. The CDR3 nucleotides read TGTGCCAGCAGCTTAGAGGGACGGCTGAACACTGAAGCTTTCTTT. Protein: CASSLEGRLNTEAFF.